This entry lists 20 T cell receptor beta chains sequenced from one sample in a study of T cells in Graves' hyperthyroidism and ophthalmopathy. Amplification of TCR beta CDR3 regions was performed using RNA transcripts as template. During a first-round RT-PCR of the TCR CDR3, the HTBI primer set was used. TCRdb re-called the multiplex PCR reads with MiXCR, one entry per CDR3 protein. The data contain about 500,000 distinct CDR3 sequences, 35% to 50% of them singletons. Sequencing used peripheral blood or thyroid tissue (not recorded which). These receptors were obtained from an adult woman with Graves' disease, either hyperthyroidism or ophthalmopathy (not recorded which).

This chain joins TRBV12-3 or TRBV12-4 and TRBJ2-7; D is unresolved. This CDR3 has 12 residues. Trimming took 8 bases from V and 6 from J, leaving 14 bases between them. CDR3 in amino acids: CASSYDGPEQYF. The DNA for the CDR3 is TGTGCCAGCTCATACGACGGACCCGAGCAGTACTTC.

This clonotype appeared many times. The chain has TRBV13 and TRBJ1-6, with D unresolved. V lost 2 bases to trimming and J lost 8 bases, with 7 bases between them. The CDR3 contains 13 residues. Per germline, CDR1 PRHDT and CDR2 FYEKMQ (reference sequence). The DNA of the CDR3 is TGTGCCAGCAGCTTAACAGTCGATTCACCCCTCCACTTT. This translates into CASSLTVDSPLHF.

Ten or more counts support this clonotype. The V call is TRBV20-1, the J call TRBJ2-2; the D gene is possibly TRBD2 (6 bases). From germline, CDR1 is DFQATT and CDR2 SNEGSKA (reference sequence). The V end lost 5 bases, the J end lost 0 bases, and 10 bases lay between the germline ends. The CDR3 is 14 amino acids. The CDR3 here is CSAASGPNTGELFF. CDR3 coding DNA: TGCAGTGCTGCGAGCGGGCCGAACACCGGGGAGCTGTTTTTT.

This clonotype was counted only a few times. The gene calls are TRBV19 and TRBJ1-2, with D possibly being TRBD1 (5 bases). The CDR3 sequence is 14 residues long. Germline CDR1 reads LNHDA; CDR2 reads SQIVND (reference sequence). Trimming took off 5 bases at V and 4 bases at J, with 14 bases between the two ends. The CDR3 loop reads CASSSTPGTYGYTF. The CDR3 DNA reads as TGTGCCAGTAGTTCCACGCCCGGGACCTATGGCTACACCTTC.

The genes are TRBV29-1 and TRBJ1-4, with 8 bases fitting TRBD1. This CDR3 comprises 12 residues. The germline V gene has CDR1 SQVTM and CDR2 ANQGSEA. V was clipped by 8 bases and J by 6 bases; unmatched bases: 5. The CDR3 DNA sequence: TGCAGCACCAGGGGGCTCGATGAAAAACTGTTTTTT. It codes for CSTRGLDEKLFF.

CDR3 protein: CASSQPGRGTEAFF. CDR3 DNA sequence: TGTGCCAGCAGTCAACCGGGGAGGGGCACTGAAGCTTTCTTT. The chain couples TRBV25-1 to TRBJ1-1, with D possibly matching TRBD1 (5 bases). CDR1 and CDR2 from the germline V gene are MGHDK and SYGVNS. The CDR3 extends over 14 amino acids. Between the trimmed V and J ends, which lost 5 bases and 4 bases, there was a span of 14 bases.

The chain is built from TRBV20-1 and TRBJ2-6; either TRBD1 or TRBD2 may fit D (5 bases each). Trimming left V 1 base short and J 0 bases short, with 19 bases between. The CDR3 contains 19 residues. The germline gives CDR1 DFQATT, CDR2 SNEGSKA (reference sequence). The chain's CDR3 is CSARVTGAGPISGANVLTF. The CDR3 DNA sequence: TGCAGTGCTAGAGTAACCGGGGCAGGGCCCATCTCTGGGGCCAACGTCCTGACTTTC.

This rearrangement joins TRBV4-2 to TRBJ1-4, with D perhaps matching TRBD1 (5 bases). CDR1 is LGHNA and CDR2 is YNFKEQ in the germline V gene. V was pared by 2 bases and J by 0 bases, with 10 bases between. The CDR3 runs to 16 residues. CDR3 region: CASSQNVGATNEKLFF. The CDR3 DNA reads TGTGCCAGCAGCCAAAACGTAGGGGCAACTAATGAAAAACTGTTTTTT.

There are many counts of this clonotype. This chain connects TRBV19 to TRBJ1-4; perhaps TRBD1 as D (6 bases). Germline CDR1 and CDR2: LNHDA and SQIVND (reference sequence). CDR3 length: 15 residues. The V end lost 5 bases, the J end lost 3 bases, and 13 bases lay between the germline ends. Here the CDR3 DNA reads TGTGCCAGTAGTTTTGGACAGACACCTAATGAAAAACTGTTTTTT. Its translation is CASSFGQTPNEKLFF.

This clonotype was seen a handful of times. The chain recombines TRBV4-3 with TRBJ2-5, with TRBD2 identical over 9 bases. The CDR3 runs to 15 residues. With 2 bases clipped from V and 4 bases from J, the junction kept 5 bases outside the gene matches. Germline V gene lookup returns CDR1 LGHNA and CDR2 YSLEER. The CDR3 bases are TGCGCCAGCAGCCAACTAGCGGGGTTGGGAGAGACCCAGTACTTC. Translating it yields CASSQLAGLGETQYF.

There are a few counts of this clonotype. This chain uses TRBV5-5 with TRBJ1-4; no clear D gene. The CDR3 runs to 14 residues. Trimming cost V 4 bases and J 8 bases, with 15 bases left between them. Germline loops: CDR1 SGHKS, CDR2 YYEKEE (reference sequence). CDR3 DNA sequence: TGTGCCAGCAGCCAAGGGAGCTATTTAGAAAAACTGTTTTTT. Amino acid sequence: CASSQGSYLEKLFF.

The chain employs TRBV2 and TRBJ2-3, with no clear D. This CDR3 is 13 amino acids long. Germline V gene data show CDR1 as SNHLY and CDR2 as FYNNEI. V was clipped by 6 bases and J by 4 bases, with 11 bases between them. The CDR3 region is CASSLAEADTQYF. In DNA, the CDR3 is TGTGCCAGCAGCTTGGCCGAAGCAGATACGCAGTATTTT.

Comments on this clonotype: A much more abundant neighbour one base away suggests this may be a read error. This CDR3 fails to terminate in the conserved phenylalanine or tryptophan, so it likely reflects a read error. The gene calls are TRBV6-1 and TRBJ1-5; tentatively, D is TRBD1 (5 bases). The CDR3 totals 13 residues. CDR1 is MNHNS, CDR2 SASEGT, per germline. Trimming took off 7 bases at V and 7 bases at J, with 14 bases between the two ends. The CDR3 sequence is CASTEGFRQPQHL. The CDR3, as DNA: TGTGCCAGCACTGAGGGGTTCCGGCAGCCCCAGCATCTT.

DNA of the CDR3: TGTGCCAGCAGCTGGGGACATTTTGGCGGGGAGCTGTTTTTT. Encoded protein: CASSWGHFGGELFF. The chain combines TRBV11-2 with TRBJ2-2; possibly TRBD1 for D (6 bases). The CDR3 runs 14 residues. V lost 4 bases and J 7 bases, leaving 13 bases between the germline ends. Germline-derived CDR1 and CDR2 are SGHAT and FQNNGV.

This clonotype came up many times. V is TRBV10-3 and J is TRBJ1-1; no reliable D call. This CDR3 has 13 amino acids. Germline V CDR1 and CDR2: ENHRY, SYGVKD. V lost 4 bases and J 1 base, leaving 7 bases between the germline ends. As DNA, the CDR3 is TGTGCCATCAGTGGTCGGGAGAACACTGAAGCTTTCTTT. It codes for CAISGRENTEAFF.

This clonotype showed up just a few times. The V gene is TRBV29-1, the J gene TRBJ1-2, with a possible D match to TRBD1 (5 bases). Germline V CDR1 and CDR2: SQVTM, ANQGSEA. The CDR3 has 11 residues. The ends were cut back, 4 bases at V and 6 bases at J, with 9 bases in the middle. The CDR3 nucleotides read TGCAGCGTTGTACAGGATAATGGCTACACCTTC. It codes for CSVVQDNGYTF.

This rearrangement joins TRBV12-3 or TRBV12-4 to TRBJ2-7; no clear D gene. The V end was cut by 6 bases, the J end by 0 bases, with 9 bases between. The CDR3 runs to 13 residues. CDR3 sequence reads: CASSASSSYEQYF. In DNA, the CDR3 is TGTGCCAGCAGCGCAAGCAGCTCCTACGAGCAGTACTTC.

The CDR3 DNA reads TGTGCCAGCAATATCTCTGCGAGTAGCACTGAAGCTTTCTTT. It encodes CASNISASSTEAFF. The gene calls are TRBV6-5 and TRBJ1-1; D is uncertain. CDR1 and CDR2 from the germline V gene are MNHEY and SVGAGI. The V gene lost 7 bases and the J gene lost 4 bases, with 16 bases spanning the gap. The CDR3 loop spans 14 amino acids.

There are many counts of this clonotype. Its ends do not fully match the called genes, so a read error is possible. The chain couples TRBV19 to TRBJ1-2, with 12 bases fitting TRBD1. Germline V gives CDR1 LNHDA, CDR2 SQIVND (reference sequence). The CDR3 runs 14 residues. The CDR3 nucleotides read TGTGCCACTTGGGACAGGGGGCGCAACTACGGCTACACCTTC. Its protein product is CATWDRGRNYGYTF.

This chain uses TRBV29-1 with TRBJ1-1; D remains ambiguous. The CDR3 totals 12 residues. From germline, CDR1 is SQVTM and CDR2 ANQGSEA. The CDR3 bases are TGCAGTTTGTCACAAATTAACACTGAAGCTTTCTTT. Its protein product is CSLSQINTEAFF. Variable domain in full (rest from reference TRBV29-1 and TRBJ1-1): SAVISQKPSRDICQRGTSLTIQCQVDSQVTMMFWYRQQPGQSLTLIATANQGSEATYESGFVIDKFPISRPNLTFSTLTVSNMSPEDSSIYLCSLSQINTEAFFGQGTRLTVV.